This T cell receptor beta chain emerged from a study of blood T cell repertoires in COVID-19. Assay used: immunoSEQ multiplex PCR; TCRdb lists only in-frame clones, some missing. The sample yields 250,000 to 350,000 clones, under 95% seen once. Cohort 3 recovery required two negative PCRs, clearance, or symptom resolution. This TCR derives from a man aged 60 to 75 who had recovered from COVID-19. Sequencing was carried out using PBMCs or T cells enriched from blood (not recorded which).

The CDR3 here is CASSSGLAGYEQYF. CDR3 nucleotide sequence: TGTGCCAGCAGTTCCGGACTAGCGGGGTACGAGCAGTACTTC. This chain links TRBV7-9 with TRBJ2-7, with 12 bases lining up with TRBD2. J was trimmed by 4 bases and V by 6 bases; bases with no gene match: 4. Germline V gene data show CDR1 as SEHNR and CDR2 as FQNEAQ (reference sequence). The CDR3 sequence is 14 residues long. Variable domain in full (rest from reference TRBV7-9 and TRBJ2-7): DTGVSQNPRHKITKRGQNVTFRCDPISEHNRLYWYRQTLGQGPEFLTYFQNEAQLEKSRLLSDRFSAERPKGSFSTLEIQRTEQGDSAMYLCASSSGLAGYEQYFGPGTRLTVT.